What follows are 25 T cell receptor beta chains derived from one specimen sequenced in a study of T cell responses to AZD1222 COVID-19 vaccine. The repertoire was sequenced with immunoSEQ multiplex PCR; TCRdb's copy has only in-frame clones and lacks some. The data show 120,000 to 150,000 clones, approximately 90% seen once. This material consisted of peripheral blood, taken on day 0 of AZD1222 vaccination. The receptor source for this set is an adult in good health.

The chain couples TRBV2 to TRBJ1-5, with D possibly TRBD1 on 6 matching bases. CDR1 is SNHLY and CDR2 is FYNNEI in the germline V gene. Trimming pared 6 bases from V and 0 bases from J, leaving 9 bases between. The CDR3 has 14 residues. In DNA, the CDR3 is TGTGCCAGCAGCGCGGACAGTAGCAATCAGCCCCAGCATTTT. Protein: CASSADSSNQPQHF. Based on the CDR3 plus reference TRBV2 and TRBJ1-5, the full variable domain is EPEVTQTPSHQVTQMGQEVILRCVPISNHLYFYWYRQILGQKVEFLVSFYNNEISEKSEIFDDQFSVERPDGSNFTLKIRSTKLEDSAMYFCASSADSSNQPQHFGDGTRLSIL.

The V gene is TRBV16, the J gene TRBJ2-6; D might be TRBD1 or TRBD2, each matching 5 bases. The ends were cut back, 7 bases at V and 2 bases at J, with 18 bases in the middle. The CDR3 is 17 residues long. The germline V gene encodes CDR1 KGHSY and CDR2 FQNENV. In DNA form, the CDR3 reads TGTGCCAGCACCTACGGGGACCGGCTGGCTGGGGCCAACGTCCTGACTTTC. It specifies CASTYGDRLAGANVLTF.

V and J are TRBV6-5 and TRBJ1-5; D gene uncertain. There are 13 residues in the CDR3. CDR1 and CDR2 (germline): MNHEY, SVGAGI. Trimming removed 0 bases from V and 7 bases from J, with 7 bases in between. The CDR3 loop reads CASSYSKMQPQHF. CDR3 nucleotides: TGTGCCAGCAGTTACTCGAAAATGCAGCCCCAGCATTTT.

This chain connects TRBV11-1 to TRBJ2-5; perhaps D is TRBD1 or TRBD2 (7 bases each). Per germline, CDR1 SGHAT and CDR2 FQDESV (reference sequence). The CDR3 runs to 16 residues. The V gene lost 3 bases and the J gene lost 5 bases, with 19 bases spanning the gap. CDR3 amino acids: CASSFLGGGIGETQYF. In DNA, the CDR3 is TGTGCCAGCAGCTTCTTGGGAGGGGGCATAGGGGAGACCCAGTACTTC.

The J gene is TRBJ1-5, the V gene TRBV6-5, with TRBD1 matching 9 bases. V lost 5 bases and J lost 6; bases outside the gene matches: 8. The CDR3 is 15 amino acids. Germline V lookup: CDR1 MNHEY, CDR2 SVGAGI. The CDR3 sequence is CASSPAGQGSQPQHF. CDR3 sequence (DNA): TGTGCCAGCAGTCCAGCCGGACAGGGGAGTCAGCCCCAGCATTTT.

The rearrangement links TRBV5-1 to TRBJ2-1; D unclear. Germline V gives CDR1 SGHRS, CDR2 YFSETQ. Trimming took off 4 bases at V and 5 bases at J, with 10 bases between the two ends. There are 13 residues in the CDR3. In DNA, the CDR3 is TGCGCCAGCAGCCCCTTGGGGAACAATGAGCAGTTCTTC. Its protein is CASSPLGNNEQFF.

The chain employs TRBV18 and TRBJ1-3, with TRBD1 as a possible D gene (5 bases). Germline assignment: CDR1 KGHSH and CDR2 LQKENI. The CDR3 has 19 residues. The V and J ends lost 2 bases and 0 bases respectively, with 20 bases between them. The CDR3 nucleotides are TGTGCCAGCTCACCAACGAGGGGCACAGGACCGTTCTCTGGAAACACCATATATTTT. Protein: CASSPTRGTGPFSGNTIYF. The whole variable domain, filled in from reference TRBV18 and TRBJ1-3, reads NAGVMQNPRHLVRRRGQEARLRCSPMKGHSHVYWYRQLPEEGLKFMVYLQKENIIDESGMPKERFSAEFPKEGPSILRIQQVVRGDSAAYFCASSPTRGTGPFSGNTIYFGEGSWLTVV.

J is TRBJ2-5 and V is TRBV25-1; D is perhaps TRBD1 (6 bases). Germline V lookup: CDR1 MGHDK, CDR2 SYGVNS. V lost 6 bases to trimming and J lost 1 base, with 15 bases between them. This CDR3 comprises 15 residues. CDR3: CASSTGQKLQETQYF. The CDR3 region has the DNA TGTGCCAGCAGCACCGGACAGAAACTCCAAGAGACCCAGTACTTC.

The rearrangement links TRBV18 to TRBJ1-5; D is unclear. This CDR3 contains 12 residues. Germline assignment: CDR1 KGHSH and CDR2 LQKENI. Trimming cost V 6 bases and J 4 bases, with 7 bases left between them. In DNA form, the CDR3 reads TGTGCCAGCTCGGCATATAATCAGCCCCAGCATTTT. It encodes CASSAYNQPQHF. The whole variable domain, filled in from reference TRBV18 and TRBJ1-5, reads NAGVMQNPRHLVRRRGQEARLRCSPMKGHSHVYWYRQLPEEGLKFMVYLQKENIIDESGMPKERFSAEFPKEGPSILRIQQVVRGDSAAYFCASSAYNQPQHFGDGTRLSIL.

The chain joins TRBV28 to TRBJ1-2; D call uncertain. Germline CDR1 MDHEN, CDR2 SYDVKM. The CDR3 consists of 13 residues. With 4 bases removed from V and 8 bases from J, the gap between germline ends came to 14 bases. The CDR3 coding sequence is TGTGCCAGCAGTTCCCCAGGCCGTCACGGCTACACCTTC. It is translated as CASSSPGRHGYTF.

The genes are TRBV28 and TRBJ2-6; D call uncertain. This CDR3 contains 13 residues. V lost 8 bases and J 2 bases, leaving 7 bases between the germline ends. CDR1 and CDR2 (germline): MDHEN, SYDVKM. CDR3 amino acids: CASGRAGANVLTF. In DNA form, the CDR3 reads TGTGCCAGCGGTAGGGCTGGGGCCAACGTCCTGACTTTC.

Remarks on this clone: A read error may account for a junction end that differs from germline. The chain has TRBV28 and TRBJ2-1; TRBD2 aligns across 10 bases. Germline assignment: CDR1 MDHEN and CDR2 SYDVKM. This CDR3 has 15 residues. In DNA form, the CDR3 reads TGTGCCAGCGGTTTAGCGGGAGGATCCTACAATGAGCAGTTCTTC. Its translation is CASGLAGGSYNEQFF.

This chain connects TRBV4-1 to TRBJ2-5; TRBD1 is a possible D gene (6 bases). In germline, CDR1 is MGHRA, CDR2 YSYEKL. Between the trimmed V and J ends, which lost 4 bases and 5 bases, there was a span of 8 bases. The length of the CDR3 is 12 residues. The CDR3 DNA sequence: TGCGCCAGCAGCCTGACAGGCGAGACCCAGTACTTC. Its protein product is CASSLTGETQYF.

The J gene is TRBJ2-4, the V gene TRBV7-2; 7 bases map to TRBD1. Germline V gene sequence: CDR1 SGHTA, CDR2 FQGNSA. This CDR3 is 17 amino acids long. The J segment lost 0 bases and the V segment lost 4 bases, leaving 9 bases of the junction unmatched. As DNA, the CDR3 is TGTGCCAGCAGCTCACAGACAGGGTTACTAGCCAAAAACATTCAGTACTTC. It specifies CASSSQTGLLAKNIQYF.

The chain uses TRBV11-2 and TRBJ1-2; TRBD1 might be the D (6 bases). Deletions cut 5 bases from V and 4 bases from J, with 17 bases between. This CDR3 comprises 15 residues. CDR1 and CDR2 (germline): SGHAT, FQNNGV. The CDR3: CASSPGVNRAYGYTF. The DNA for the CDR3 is TGTGCCAGCAGCCCCGGGGTGAACAGGGCCTATGGCTACACCTTC.

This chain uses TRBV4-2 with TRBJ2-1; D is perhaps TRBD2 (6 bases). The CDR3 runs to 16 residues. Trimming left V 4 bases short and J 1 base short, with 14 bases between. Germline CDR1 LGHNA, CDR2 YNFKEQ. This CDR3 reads CASSLTRAGSYNEQFF. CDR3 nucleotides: TGTGCCAGCAGCCTAACGCGTGCGGGGTCCTACAATGAGCAGTTCTTC.

This CDR3 is CASSLGSTAYGYTF. CDR3 sequence (DNA): TGTGCCAGCAGCTTGGGATCGACCGCTTATGGCTACACCTTC. The V gene is TRBV7-2, the J gene TRBJ1-2; D ambiguous. This CDR3 is built from 14 residues. The V end lost 3 bases, the J end lost 5 bases, and 13 bases lay between the germline ends. CDR1 is SGHTA, CDR2 FQGNSA, per germline.

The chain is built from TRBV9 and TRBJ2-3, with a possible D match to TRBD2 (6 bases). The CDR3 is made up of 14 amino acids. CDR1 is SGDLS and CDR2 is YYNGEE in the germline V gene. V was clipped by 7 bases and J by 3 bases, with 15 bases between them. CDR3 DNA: TGTGCCAGCTGTTCGGGAGCGAGGACAGATACGCAGTATTTT. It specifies CASCSGARTDTQYF. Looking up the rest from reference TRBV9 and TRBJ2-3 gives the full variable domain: DSGVTQTPKHLITATGQRVTLRCSPRSGDLSVYWYQQSLDQGLQFLIQYYNGEERAKGNILERFSAQQFPDLHSELNLSSLELGDSALYFCASCSGARTDTQYFGPGTRLTVL.

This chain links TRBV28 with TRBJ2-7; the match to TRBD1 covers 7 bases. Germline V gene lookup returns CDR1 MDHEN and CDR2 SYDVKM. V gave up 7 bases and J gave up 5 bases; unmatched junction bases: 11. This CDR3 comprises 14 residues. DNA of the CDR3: TGTGCCAGCAACTTGGGACAGTCTGGGGACGAGCAGTACTTC. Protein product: CASNLGQSGDEQYF.

The CDR3 here is CASSVGTDTQYF. The CDR3, as DNA: TGTGCCAGCAGCGTGGGGACAGATACGCAGTATTTT. The J gene is TRBJ2-3, the V gene TRBV27, with D hard to call. This CDR3 has 12 amino acids. Trimming pared 6 bases from V and 3 bases from J, leaving 7 bases between. Germline loops: CDR1 MNHEY, CDR2 SMNVEV (reference sequence).

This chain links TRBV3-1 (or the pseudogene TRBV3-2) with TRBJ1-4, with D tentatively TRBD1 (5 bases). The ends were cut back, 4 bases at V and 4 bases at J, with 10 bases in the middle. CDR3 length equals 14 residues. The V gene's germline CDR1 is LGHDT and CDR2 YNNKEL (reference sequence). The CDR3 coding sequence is TGTGCCAGCAGCCGAGGGACGGTTAATGAAAAACTGTTTTTT. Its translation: CASSRGTVNEKLFF.

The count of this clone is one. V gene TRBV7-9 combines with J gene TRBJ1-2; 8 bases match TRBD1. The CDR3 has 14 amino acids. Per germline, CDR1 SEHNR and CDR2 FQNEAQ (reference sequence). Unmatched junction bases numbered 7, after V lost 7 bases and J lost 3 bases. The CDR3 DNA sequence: TGTGCCAGCACCCATCAGGGGGCTCACTATGGCTACACCTTC. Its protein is CASTHQGAHYGYTF.

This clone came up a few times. CDR3 loop: CASSRDRGRSNSPLHF. The DNA of the CDR3 is TGTGCCAGCAGCAGGGACAGGGGCAGGAGTAATTCACCCCTCCACTTT. The rearrangement uses TRBV2 and TRBJ1-6; 10 nucleotides align to TRBD1. The CDR3 contains 16 residues. The V gene's germline CDR1 is SNHLY and CDR2 FYNNEI. Germline trimming cut 6 bases from V and 6 bases from J; bases unmatched to any gene: 8.

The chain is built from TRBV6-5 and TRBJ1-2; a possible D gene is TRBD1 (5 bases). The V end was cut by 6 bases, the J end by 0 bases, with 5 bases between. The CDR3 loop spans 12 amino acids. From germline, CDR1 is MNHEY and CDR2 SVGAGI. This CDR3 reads CASRGANYGYTF. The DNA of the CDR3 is TGTGCCAGCAGAGGGGCTAACTATGGCTACACCTTC.

CDR3 in DNA: TGTGCCTGGAACCCCACAGGGAACACTGAAGCTTTCTTT. Translated: CAWNPTGNTEAFF. The V gene is TRBV30, the J gene TRBJ1-1; D is possibly TRBD1 (5 bases). V was pared by 4 bases and J by 1 base, with 10 bases between. This CDR3 is 13 amino acids long. Germline V CDR1 and CDR2: GTSNPN, SVGIG (reference sequence).